The sequence of this T cell receptor beta chain was determined in a study of graft-versus-host responses after intestinal transplantation. Study overall: Each recipient received anti-thymocyte globulin induction, then tacrolimus and steroids for about three years.

Germline V gene sequence: CDR1 SGHRS, CDR2 YFSETQ. V lost 2 bases and J 5 bases, leaving 18 bases between the germline ends. The CDR3 length is 16 residues. TCRdb's copy holds only in-frame clones and misses some; the assay was immunoSEQ multiplex PCR. The data contain around 88,000 clones, around 90% of them singletons. As concerns this clone: What it binds is not known.

Study outcomes and limitations: GvH clones detected in recipient marrow included some appearing first in ileum or blood.

The material sequenced was unstimulated CD8+ T cells sorted from spleen or lymph node cells, taken before transplant. This sequence was found in a human donor who was the organ donor for an intestinal transplant. The chain links TRBV5-1 to TRBJ2-3, with D tentatively TRBD2 (5 bases). The CDR3 reads CASSFPEPLEGDTQYF. DNA for the CDR3: TGCGCCAGCAGCTTCCCCGAGCCCCTAGAGGGAGATACGCAGTATTTT. Full variable domain (remainder filled in from reference TRBV5-1 and TRBJ2-3): KAGVTQTPRYLIKTRGQQVTLSCSPISGHRSVSWYQQTPGQGLQFLFEYFSETQRNKGNFPGRFSGRQFSNSRSEMNVSTLELGDSALYLCASSFPEPLEGDTQYFGPGTRLTVL.